This TCR beta chain was identified during a study of blood T cells in healthy people across ages. Alongside a J-beta primer mix, a sample-barcoded 5' primer served in a second PCR lasting about 7 to 12 cycles. Via MiXCR, TCRdb re-called the 5' RACE reads, giving one row per CDR3 protein. This repertoire shows about 840,000 distinct CDR3 sequences, 25% to 35% found once; its top ten account for roughly 10%. These same records also appear under a second study, on T cells of mothers and their children.

The sequenced sample consisted of blood. The origin of this receptor is a woman between 35 and 50 years old in good health.

The CDR3: CASSLVRGSEAFF. The CDR3 coding sequence is TGTGCCAGCAGCTTAGTCCGGGGGTCTGAAGCTTTCTTT. The chain employs TRBV11-3 and TRBJ1-1, with a possible D match to TRBD1 (5 bases). The CDR3 is 13 residues long. V shed 1 base and J shed 6 bases, with 9 bases lying between them. Germline CDR1 and CDR2: SGHNT and YENEEA.